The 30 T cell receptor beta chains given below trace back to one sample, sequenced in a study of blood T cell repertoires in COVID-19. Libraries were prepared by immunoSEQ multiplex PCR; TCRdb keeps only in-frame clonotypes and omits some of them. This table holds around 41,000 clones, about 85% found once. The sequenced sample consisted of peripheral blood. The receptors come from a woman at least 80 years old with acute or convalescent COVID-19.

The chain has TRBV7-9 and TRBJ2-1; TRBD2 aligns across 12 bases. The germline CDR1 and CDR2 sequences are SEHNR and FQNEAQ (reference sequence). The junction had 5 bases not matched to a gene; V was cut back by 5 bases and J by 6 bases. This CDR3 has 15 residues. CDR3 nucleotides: TGTGCCAGCAGCCCCGGACTAGCGGGGTGCAATGAGCAGTTCTTC. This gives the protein CASSPGLAGCNEQFF.

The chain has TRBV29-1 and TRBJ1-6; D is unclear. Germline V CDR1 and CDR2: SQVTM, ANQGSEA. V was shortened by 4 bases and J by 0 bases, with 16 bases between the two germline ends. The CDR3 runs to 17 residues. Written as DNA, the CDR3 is TGCAGCGTTGGAGCCCCCCCCTATAGCTCCTATAATTCACCCCTCCACTTT. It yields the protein CSVGAPPYSSYNSPLHF.

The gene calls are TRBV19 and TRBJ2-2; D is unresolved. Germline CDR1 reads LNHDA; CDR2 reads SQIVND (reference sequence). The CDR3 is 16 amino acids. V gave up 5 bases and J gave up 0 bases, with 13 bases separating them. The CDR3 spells CASSDLTSPNTGELFF. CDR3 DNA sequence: TGTGCCAGTAGTGACCTGACATCTCCGAACACCGGGGAGCTGTTTTTT.

The DNA for the CDR3 is TGTGCCAGCAGCTCGCCTCAGGGGAAGTACGAGCAGTACTTC. Its protein product is CASSSPQGKYEQYF. The genes are TRBV28 and TRBJ2-7, with D possibly matching TRBD1 (6 bases). The CDR3 extends over 14 amino acids. Trimming left V 6 bases short and J 4 bases short, with 16 bases between. CDR1 and CDR2 (germline): MDHEN, SYDVKM.

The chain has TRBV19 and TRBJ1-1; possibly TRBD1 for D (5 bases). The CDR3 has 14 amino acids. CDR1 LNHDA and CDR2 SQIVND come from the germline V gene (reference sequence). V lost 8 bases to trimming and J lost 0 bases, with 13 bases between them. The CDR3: CASRGGGMNTEAFF. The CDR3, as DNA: TGTGCCAGTCGCGGGGGTGGGATGAACACTGAAGCTTTCTTT. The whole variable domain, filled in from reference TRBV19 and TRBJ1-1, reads DGGITQSPKYLFRKEGQNVTLSCEQNLNHDAMYWYRQDPGQGLRLIYYSQIVNDFQKGDIAEGYSVSREKKESFPLTVTSAQKNPTAFYLCASRGGGMNTEAFFGQGTRLTVV.

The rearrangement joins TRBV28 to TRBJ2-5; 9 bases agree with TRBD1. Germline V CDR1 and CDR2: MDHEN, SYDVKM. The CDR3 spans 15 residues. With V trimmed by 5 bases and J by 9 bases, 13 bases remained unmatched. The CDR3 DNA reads TGTGCCAGCAGTACCGGGACAGGGACCTTTGGGGCCCAGTACTTC. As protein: CASSTGTGTFGAQYF.

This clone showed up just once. The CDR3 sequence is CASSLGSGGGSEAFF. DNA for the CDR3: TGCGCCAGCAGCTTGGGTTCGGGAGGGGGCTCTGAAGCTTTCTTT. The chain combines TRBV5-1 with TRBJ1-1, with 7 bases matching TRBD1. Germline V gives CDR1 SGHRS, CDR2 YFSETQ. V lost 0 bases and J lost 6; bases outside the gene matches: 8. This CDR3 spans 15 amino acids.

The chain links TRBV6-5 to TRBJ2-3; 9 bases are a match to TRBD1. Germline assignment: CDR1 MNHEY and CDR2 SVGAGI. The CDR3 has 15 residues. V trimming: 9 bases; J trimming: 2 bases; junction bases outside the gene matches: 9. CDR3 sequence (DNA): TGTGCCAGTATTACCGGGACAGGGTACACAGATACGCAGTATTTT. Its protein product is CASITGTGYTDTQYF.

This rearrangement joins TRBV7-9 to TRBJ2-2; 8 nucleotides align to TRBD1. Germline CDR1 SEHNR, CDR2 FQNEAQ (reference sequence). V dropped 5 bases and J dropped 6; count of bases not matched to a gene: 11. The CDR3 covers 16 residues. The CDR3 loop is CASSTRTGKGAGELFF. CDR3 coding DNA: TGTGCCAGCAGCACCCGGACAGGGAAGGGGGCCGGGGAGCTGTTTTTT. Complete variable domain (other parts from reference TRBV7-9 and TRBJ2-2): DTGVSQNPRHKITKRGQNVTFRCDPISEHNRLYWYRQTLGQGPEFLTYFQNEAQLEKSRLLSDRFSAERPKGSFSTLEIQRTEQGDSAMYLCASSTRTGKGAGELFFGEGSRLTVL.

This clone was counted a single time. CDR3 protein: CASSSGTGASNTEAFF. CDR3 in DNA: TGTGCCAGCAGCTCCGGGACAGGGGCATCGAACACTGAAGCTTTCTTT. The V gene is TRBV5-6, the J gene TRBJ1-1; TRBD1 agrees at 10 bases. V gave up 3 bases and J gave up 1 base; unmatched junction bases: 6. The germline gives CDR1 SGHDT, CDR2 YYEEEE. The CDR3 covers 16 residues.

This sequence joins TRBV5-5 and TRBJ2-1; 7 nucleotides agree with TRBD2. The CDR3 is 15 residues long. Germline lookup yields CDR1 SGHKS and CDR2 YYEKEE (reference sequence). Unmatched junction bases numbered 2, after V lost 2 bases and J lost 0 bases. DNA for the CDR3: TGTGCCAGCAGCTTAACGGGAGGCTCCTACAATGAGCAGTTCTTC. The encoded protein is CASSLTGGSYNEQFF. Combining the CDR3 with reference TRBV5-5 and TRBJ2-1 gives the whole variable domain DAGVTQSPTHLIKTRGQQVTLRCSPISGHKSVSWYQQVLGQGPQFIFQYYEKEERGRGNFPDRFSARQFPNYSSELNVNALLLGDSALYLCASSLTGGSYNEQFFGPGTRLTVL.

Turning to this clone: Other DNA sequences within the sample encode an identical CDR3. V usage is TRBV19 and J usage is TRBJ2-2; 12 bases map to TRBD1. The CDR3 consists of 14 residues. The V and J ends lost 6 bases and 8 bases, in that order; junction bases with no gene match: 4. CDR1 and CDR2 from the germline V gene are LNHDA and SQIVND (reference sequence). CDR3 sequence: CASRPGQGAGELFF. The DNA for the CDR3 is TGTGCCAGTAGGCCGGGACAGGGGGCTGGGGAGCTGTTTTTT.

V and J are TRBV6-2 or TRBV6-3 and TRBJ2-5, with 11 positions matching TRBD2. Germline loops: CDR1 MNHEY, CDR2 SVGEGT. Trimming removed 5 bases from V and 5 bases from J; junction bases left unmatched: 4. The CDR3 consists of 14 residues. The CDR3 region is CASSETSGAETQYF. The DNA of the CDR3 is TGTGCCAGCAGTGAGACTAGCGGGGCGGAGACCCAGTACTTC.

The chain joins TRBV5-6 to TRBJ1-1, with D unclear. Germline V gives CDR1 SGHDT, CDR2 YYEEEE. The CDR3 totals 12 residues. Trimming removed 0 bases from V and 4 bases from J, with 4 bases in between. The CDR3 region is CASSLGPTEAFF. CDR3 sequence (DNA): TGTGCCAGCAGCTTGGGGCCCACTGAAGCTTTCTTT. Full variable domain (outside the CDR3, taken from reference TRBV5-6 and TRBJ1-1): DAGVTQSPTHLIKTRGQQVTLRCSPKSGHDTVSWYQQALGQGPQFIFQYYEEEERQRGNFPDRFSGHQFPNYSSELNVNALLLGDSALYLCASSLGPTEAFFGQGTRLTVV.

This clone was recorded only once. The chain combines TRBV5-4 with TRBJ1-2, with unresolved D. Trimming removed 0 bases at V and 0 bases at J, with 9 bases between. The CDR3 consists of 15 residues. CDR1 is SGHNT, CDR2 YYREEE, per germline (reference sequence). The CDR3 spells CASSLEAGANYGYTF. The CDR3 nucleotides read TGTGCCAGCAGCTTGGAGGCGGGAGCTAACTATGGCTACACCTTC.

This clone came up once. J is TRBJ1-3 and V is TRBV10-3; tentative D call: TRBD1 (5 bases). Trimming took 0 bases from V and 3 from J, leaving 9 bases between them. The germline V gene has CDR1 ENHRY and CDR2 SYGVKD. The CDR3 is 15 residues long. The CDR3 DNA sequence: TGTGCCATCAGTGAGTCGAGGCAGGGTGGAAACACCATATATTTT. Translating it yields CAISESRQGGNTIYF.

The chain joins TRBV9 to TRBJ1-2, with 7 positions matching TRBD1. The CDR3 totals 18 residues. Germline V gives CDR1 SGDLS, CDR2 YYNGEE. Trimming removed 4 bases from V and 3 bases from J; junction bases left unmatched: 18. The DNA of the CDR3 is TGTGCCAGCAGCCCCGTGGAGTGGGTCAGGGGGGCATACTATGGCTACACCTTC. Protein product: CASSPVEWVRGAYYGYTF.

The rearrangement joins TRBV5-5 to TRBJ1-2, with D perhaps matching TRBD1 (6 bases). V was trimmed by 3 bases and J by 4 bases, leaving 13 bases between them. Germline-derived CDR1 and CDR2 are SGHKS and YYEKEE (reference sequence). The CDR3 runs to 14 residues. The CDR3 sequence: CASSWIETGYGYTF. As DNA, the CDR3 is TGTGCCAGCAGCTGGATTGAGACAGGCTATGGCTACACCTTC.

CDR3 protein: CASSHGTISYEQYF. The CDR3, as DNA: TGTGCCAGCAGCCACGGGACTATCTCCTACGAGCAGTACTTC. This chain uses TRBV3-1 (or the pseudogene TRBV3-2) with TRBJ2-7, with 7 bases fitting TRBD2. Trimming removed 3 bases from V and 0 bases from J; junction bases left unmatched: 2. This CDR3 contains 14 residues. Germline V gene data show CDR1 as LGHDT and CDR2 as YNNKEL (reference sequence).

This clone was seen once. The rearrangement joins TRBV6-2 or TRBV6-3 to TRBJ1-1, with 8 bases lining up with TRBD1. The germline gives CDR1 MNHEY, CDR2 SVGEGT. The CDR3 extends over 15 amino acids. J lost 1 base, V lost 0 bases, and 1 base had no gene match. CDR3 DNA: TGTGCCAGCAGTTACTCAGGGACAGGGAACACTGAAGCTTTCTTT. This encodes CASSYSGTGNTEAFF.

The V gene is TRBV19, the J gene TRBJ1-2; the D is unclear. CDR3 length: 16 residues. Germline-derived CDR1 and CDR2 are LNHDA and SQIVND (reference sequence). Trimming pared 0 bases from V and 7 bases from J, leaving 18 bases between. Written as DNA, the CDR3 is TGTGCCAGTAGTATAGAGGATGACGGGTCTTTCGGTGGCTACACCTTC. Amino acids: CASSIEDDGSFGGYTF.

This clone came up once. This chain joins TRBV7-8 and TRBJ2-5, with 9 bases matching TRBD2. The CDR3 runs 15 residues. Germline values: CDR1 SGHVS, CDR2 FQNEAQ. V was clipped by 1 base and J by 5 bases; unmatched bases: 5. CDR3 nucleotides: TGTGCCAGCAGCTTAGGGCTAGCGGGGTTGGAGACCCAGTACTTC. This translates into CASSLGLAGLETQYF.

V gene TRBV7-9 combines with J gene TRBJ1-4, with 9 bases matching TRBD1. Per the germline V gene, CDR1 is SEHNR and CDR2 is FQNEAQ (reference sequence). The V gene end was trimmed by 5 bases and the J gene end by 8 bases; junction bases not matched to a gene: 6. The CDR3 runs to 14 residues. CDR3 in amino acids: CASSPGQGGEKLFF. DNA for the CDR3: TGTGCCAGCAGCCCGGGACAGGGTGGAGAAAAACTGTTTTTT.

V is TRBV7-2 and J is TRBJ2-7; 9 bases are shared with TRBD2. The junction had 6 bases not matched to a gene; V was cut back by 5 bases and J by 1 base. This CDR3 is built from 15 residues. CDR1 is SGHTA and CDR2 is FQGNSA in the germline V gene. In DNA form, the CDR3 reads TGTGCCAGCAGCCGTCTAGCGGGGCTTTCCTACGAGCAGTACTTC. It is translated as CASSRLAGLSYEQYF.

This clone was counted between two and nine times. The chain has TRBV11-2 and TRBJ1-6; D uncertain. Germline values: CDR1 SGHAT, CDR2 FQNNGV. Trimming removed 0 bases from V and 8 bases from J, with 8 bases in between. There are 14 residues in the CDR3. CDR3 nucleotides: TGTGCCAGCAGCTTAGATCAGAGGGATTCACCCCTCCACTTT. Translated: CASSLDQRDSPLHF.

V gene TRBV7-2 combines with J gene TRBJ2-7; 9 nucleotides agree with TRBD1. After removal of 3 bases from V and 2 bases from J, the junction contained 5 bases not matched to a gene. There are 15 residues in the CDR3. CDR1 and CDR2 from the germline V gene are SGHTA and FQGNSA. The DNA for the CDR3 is TGTGCCAGCAGCTTTCGGGGACAGGGACCCTACGAGCAGTACTTC. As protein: CASSFRGQGPYEQYF.

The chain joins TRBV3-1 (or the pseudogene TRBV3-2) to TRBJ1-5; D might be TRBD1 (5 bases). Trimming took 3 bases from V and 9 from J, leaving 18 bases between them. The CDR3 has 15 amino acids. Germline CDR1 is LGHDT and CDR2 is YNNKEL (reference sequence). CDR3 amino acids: CASSQEGRGAGPQHF. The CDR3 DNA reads TGTGCCAGCAGCCAGGAGGGGCGAGGGGCAGGGCCCCAGCATTTT.

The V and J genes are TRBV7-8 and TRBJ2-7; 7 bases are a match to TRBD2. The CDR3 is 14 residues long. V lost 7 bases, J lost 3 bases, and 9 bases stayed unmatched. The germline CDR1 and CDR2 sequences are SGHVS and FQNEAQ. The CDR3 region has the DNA TGTGCCAGCACCCCGCGGGGGATTGACTACGAGCAGTACTTC. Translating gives CASTPRGIDYEQYF.

CDR3: CASSFGPRGNEQFF. The DNA for the CDR3 is TGTGCCAGCAGCTTCGGGCCTAGGGGGAATGAGCAGTTCTTC. This chain joins TRBV5-5 and TRBJ2-1, with D possibly TRBD1 on 6 matching bases. This CDR3 region has 14 residues. The V and J ends lost 2 bases and 7 bases respectively, with 13 bases between them. The germline CDR1 and CDR2 sequences are SGHKS and YYEKEE (reference sequence).

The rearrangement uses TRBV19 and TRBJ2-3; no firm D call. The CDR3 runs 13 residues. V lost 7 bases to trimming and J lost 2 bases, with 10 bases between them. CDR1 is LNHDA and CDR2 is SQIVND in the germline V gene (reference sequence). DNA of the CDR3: TGTGCCAGTACAGGCAGTCCCACAGATACGCAGTATTTT. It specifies CASTGSPTDTQYF.